This T cell receptor (beta chain) was retrieved from a study of beta chain features in type 1 diabetes. Regarding the study as a whole: Junctions at VDJ sites from type 1 diabetes patients had fewer insertions and more deletions. Type 1 diabetes patients had moderately but significantly shorter TCRB CDR3s in all four CD4+ subsets.

A sort by CD45RO/CCR7/CD25/CD127/CD95/CD27 yielded CD4+ naive, central memory, regulatory and stem cell-like memory cells. The investigators reverse transcribed all of the isolated RNA, so they sequenced expressed TCRB transcripts. The repertoire was sequenced with immunoSEQ multiplex PCR; TCRdb's copy has only in-frame clones and lacks some. The profile covers roughly 130,000 clones, with 9% to 9.5% appearing a single time and about 0.68% taken by the ten largest. The sample holds many counts of this clone. Its antigen remains unknown. The CDR3 sequence is 13 residues long. Trimming took 2 bases from V and 4 from J, leaving 6 bases between them. Germline V lookup: CDR1 MNHNS, CDR2 SASEGT.

The receptor's source is a man between 18 and 35 years old in good health. The chain has TRBV6-1 and TRBJ2-1; D gene unclear. The source material was central memory CD4+ T cells from blood. DNA of the CDR3: TGTGCCAGCAGTGAATCTTCGTACAATGAGCAGTTCTTC. This sequence encodes CASSESSYNEQFF.